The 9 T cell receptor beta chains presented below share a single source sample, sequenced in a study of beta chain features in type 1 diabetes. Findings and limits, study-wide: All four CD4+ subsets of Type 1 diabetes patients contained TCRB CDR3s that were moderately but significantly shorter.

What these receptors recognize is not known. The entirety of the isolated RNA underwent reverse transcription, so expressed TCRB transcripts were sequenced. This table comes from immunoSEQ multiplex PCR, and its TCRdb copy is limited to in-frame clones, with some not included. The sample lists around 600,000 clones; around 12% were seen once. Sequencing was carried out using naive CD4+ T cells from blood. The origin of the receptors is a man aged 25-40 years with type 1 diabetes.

The CDR3: CASSEFGGAGPDEQFF. The DNA for the CDR3 is TGTGCCAGCAGTGAATTCGGTGGGGCAGGCCCGGATGAGCAGTTCTTC. This chain connects TRBV25-1 to TRBJ2-1; the D gene is possibly TRBD1 (5 bases). Per germline, CDR1 MGHDK and CDR2 SYGVNS. The ends were cut back, 1 base at V and 8 bases at J, with 18 bases in the middle. The CDR3 sequence is 16 residues long.

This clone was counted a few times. The chain's CDR3 is CASRGPGSGANVLTF. The CDR3 coding sequence is TGTGCCAGCCGGGGGCCTGGGTCTGGGGCCAACGTCCTGACTTTC. The chain links TRBV2 to TRBJ2-6; perhaps D is TRBD1 or TRBD2 (6 bases each). The germline V and J ends were trimmed by 8 bases and 1 base, with 12 bases remaining between them. CDR3 length: 15 residues. Germline loops: CDR1 SNHLY, CDR2 FYNNEI.

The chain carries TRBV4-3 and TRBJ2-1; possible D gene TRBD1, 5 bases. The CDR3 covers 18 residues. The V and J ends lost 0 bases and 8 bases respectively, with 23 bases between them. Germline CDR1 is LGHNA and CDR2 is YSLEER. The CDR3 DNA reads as TGCGCCAGCAGCCAAGAAGGGGCAGGCAATGGAGCTATCCATGAGCAGTTCTTC. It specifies CASSQEGAGNGAIHEQFF.

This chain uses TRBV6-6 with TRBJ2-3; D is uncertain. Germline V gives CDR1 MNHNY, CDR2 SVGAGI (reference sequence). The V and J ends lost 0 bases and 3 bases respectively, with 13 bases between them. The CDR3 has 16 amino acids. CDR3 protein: CASSYSNRVGTDTQYF. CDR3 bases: TGTGCCAGCAGTTACTCGAATAGGGTAGGGACAGATACGCAGTATTTT.

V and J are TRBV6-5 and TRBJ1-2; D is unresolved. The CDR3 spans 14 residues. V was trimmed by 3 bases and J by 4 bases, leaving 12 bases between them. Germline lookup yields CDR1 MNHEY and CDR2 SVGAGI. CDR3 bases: TGTGCCAGCAGTTATTCGTCGCTCATCTATGGCTACACCTTC. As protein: CASSYSSLIYGYTF.

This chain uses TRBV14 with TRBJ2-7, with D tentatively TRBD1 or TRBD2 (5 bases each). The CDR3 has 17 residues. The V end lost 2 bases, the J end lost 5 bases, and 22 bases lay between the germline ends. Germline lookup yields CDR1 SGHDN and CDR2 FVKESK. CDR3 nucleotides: TGTGCCAGCAGCCAACTCCGGCAGGGACCCTGGTGGGACGAGCAGTACTTC. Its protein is CASSQLRQGPWWDEQYF.

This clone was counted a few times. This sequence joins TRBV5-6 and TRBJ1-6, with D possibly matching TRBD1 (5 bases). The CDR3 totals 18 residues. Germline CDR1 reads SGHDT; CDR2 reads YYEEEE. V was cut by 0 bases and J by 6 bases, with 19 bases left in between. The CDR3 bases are TGTGCCAGCAGCTTGGGGCTCGGGGCGAGGTCTCTTAATTCACCCCTCCACTTT. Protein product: CASSLGLGARSLNSPLHF.

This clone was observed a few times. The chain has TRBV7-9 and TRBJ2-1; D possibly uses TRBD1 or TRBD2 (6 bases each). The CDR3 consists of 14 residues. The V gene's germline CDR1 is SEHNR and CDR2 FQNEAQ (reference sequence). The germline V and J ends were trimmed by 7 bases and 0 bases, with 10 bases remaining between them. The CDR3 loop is CASIQGGSYNEQFF. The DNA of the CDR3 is TGTGCCAGCATACAGGGAGGCTCCTACAATGAGCAGTTCTTC.

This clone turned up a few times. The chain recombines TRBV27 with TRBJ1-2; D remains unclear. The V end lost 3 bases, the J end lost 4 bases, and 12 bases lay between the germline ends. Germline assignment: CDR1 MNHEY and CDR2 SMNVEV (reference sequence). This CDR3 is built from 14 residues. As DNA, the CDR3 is TGTGCCAGCAGTTTGGGCGGACTCCCCTATGGCTACACCTTC. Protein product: CASSLGGLPYGYTF.